One sample yielded the 21 T cell receptor beta chains listed below, sequenced in a study of vaccination effects on CD4 cells after COVID-19. Antigens of these TCRs are unknown. Subsequent to a culture period of more than 9 days, CD4+ T cells were isolated. Infection with SARS-CoV-2 occurred in the person between March and December 2020, and PCR confirmed it. Either the BNT162b2 or mRNA-1273 vaccine was given to participants in two doses. Assay: immunoSEQ multiplex PCR; the TCRdb copy retains only in-frame clones and omits some. This table holds tens of thousands of clones, 65% to 75% found once. Sequenced material: CD4+ T cells from PBMCs cultured without peptide, taken after COVID-19 vaccination. Receptors originate from a human donor who had a prior SARS-CoV-2 infection.

This chain joins TRBV18 and TRBJ1-4, with unresolved D. The germline V gene has CDR1 KGHSH and CDR2 LQKENI. The CDR3 length is 12 residues. The V end lost 5 bases, the J end lost 0 bases, and 1 base lay between the germline ends. The CDR3 region is CASSTTNEKLFF. As DNA, the CDR3 is TGTGCCAGCTCAACAACTAATGAAAAACTGTTTTTT.

With regard to this clone: An end of the junction does not agree with germline; a read error may underlie this. CDR3 DNA sequence: TGTGCCAGCTTACCAAGGACTAGCGGGGGGGCAACAGATACGCAGTATTTT. Protein: CASLPRTSGGATDTQYF. The V call is TRBV18, the J call TRBJ2-3; 15 positions match TRBD2. This CDR3 contains 17 residues. CDR1 KGHSH and CDR2 LQKENI come from the germline V gene.

The CDR3 protein is CASSKAGGDYGYTF. The DNA for the CDR3 is TGTGCCAGCAGCAAAGCAGGGGGCGACTATGGCTACACCTTC. The chain is built from TRBV11-3 and TRBJ1-2; 8 bases map to TRBD1. This CDR3 is built from 14 residues. The junction had 5 bases not matched to a gene; V was cut back by 5 bases and J by 3 bases. Germline V gene sequence: CDR1 SGHNT, CDR2 YENEEA.

The chain links TRBV12-3 or TRBV12-4 to TRBJ2-3; 8 bases agree with TRBD1. J was trimmed by 4 bases and V by 7 bases; bases with no gene match: 4. This CDR3 region has 13 residues. CDR3 sequence: CASTSTGADTQYF. CDR3 nucleotides: TGTGCCAGCACCTCGACAGGGGCAGATACGCAGTATTTT.

The chain recombines TRBV30 with TRBJ2-7, with 11 bases that match TRBD1. V was clipped by 8 bases and J by 5 bases; unmatched bases: 8. This CDR3 comprises 13 residues. Germline V CDR1 and CDR2: GTSNPN, SVGIG (reference sequence). In nucleotides, the CDR3 is TGTGCCACGGACAGGGGGCGGGTTAACGAGCAGTACTTC. It translates to CATDRGRVNEQYF.

The chain links TRBV11-2 to TRBJ1-1; TRBD1 is a possible D gene (6 bases). This CDR3 contains 14 residues. The V and J ends lost 5 bases and 8 bases respectively, with 18 bases between them. The germline V gene has CDR1 SGHAT and CDR2 FQNNGV. In DNA, the CDR3 is TGTGCCAGCAGCGTCAACAGGGATTTCTCCGAAGCTTTCTTT. This gives the protein CASSVNRDFSEAFF.

The chain is built from TRBV7-2 and TRBJ2-1; D unresolved. Between the trimmed V and J ends, which lost 1 base and 0 bases, there was a span of 13 bases. The V gene's germline CDR1 is SGHTA and CDR2 FQGNSA. This CDR3 has 17 amino acids. Here the CDR3 DNA reads TGTGCCAGCAGCTTAGGCCCAGGAGTCTTCTCCTACAATGAGCAGTTCTTC. It is translated as CASSLGPGVFSYNEQFF.

The chain employs TRBV9 and TRBJ2-5; 15 positions match TRBD2. The CDR3 consists of 19 residues. Germline V CDR1 and CDR2: SGDLS, YYNGEE. V shed 2 bases and J 4 bases; nucleotides not matched to a gene: 12. CDR3 sequence (DNA): TGTGCCAGCAGCGTCGGCGGACTAGCGGGGGGGCCTTTAGGAGAGACCCAGTACTTC. This sequence encodes CASSVGGLAGGPLGETQYF.

In this sample, this clone turned up a few times. The chain employs TRBV2 and TRBJ1-1; no clear D gene. The V gene lost 5 bases and the J gene lost 1 base, with 2 bases spanning the gap. From germline, CDR1 is SNHLY and CDR2 FYNNEI. The CDR3 consists of 11 residues. CDR3 sequence: CASSKNTEAFF. CDR3 nucleotides: TGTGCCAGCAGTAAGAACACTGAAGCTTTCTTT.

The rearrangement joins TRBV7-8 to TRBJ2-1, with 12 nucleotides matching TRBD2. This CDR3 spans 15 amino acids. CDR1 is SGHVS and CDR2 is FQNEAQ in the germline V gene. The ends lost 4 bases at V and 7 bases at J; junction bases unmatched: 5. CDR3: CASSSPSGRGNEQFF. Written as DNA, the CDR3 is TGTGCCAGCAGCTCCCCTAGCGGGAGGGGGAATGAGCAGTTCTTC.

The genes are TRBV30 and TRBJ2-1, with 10 nucleotides matching TRBD1. This CDR3 has 15 residues. CDR1 is GTSNPN, CDR2 SVGIG, per germline (reference sequence). Germline trimming cut 1 base from V and 12 bases from J; bases unmatched to any gene: 12. Here the CDR3 reads CAWSAPGQGWVGQFF. The CDR3 bases are TGTGCCTGGAGTGCCCCGGGACAGGGGTGGGTTGGGCAGTTCTTC.

The chain employs TRBV3-1 (or the pseudogene TRBV3-2) and TRBJ2-7; 10 positions match TRBD2. The CDR3 runs to 17 residues. Germline-derived CDR1 and CDR2 are LGHDT and YNNKEL (reference sequence). With 0 bases clipped from V and 6 bases from J, the junction kept 11 bases outside the gene matches. The CDR3 DNA follows: TGTGCCAGCAGCCAAGAGTCCAAACTAGCGGGGTATGGCGAGCAGTACTTC. Its translation: CASSQESKLAGYGEQYF.

This chain uses TRBV5-6 with TRBJ2-1, with unresolved D. The CDR3 consists of 12 residues. Germline-derived CDR1 and CDR2 are SGHDT and YYEEEE. V was shortened by 5 bases and J by 9 bases, with 12 bases between the two germline ends. The CDR3 DNA reads as TGTGCCAGCAGTTCAGCCTACGCTGAGCAGTTCTTC. As protein: CASSSAYAEQFF.

This clone was seen a handful of times. Sequence at one end of the junction differs from germline and may be a read error. This rearrangement joins TRBV7-8 to TRBJ1-5, with D tentatively TRBD1 (5 bases). Germline values: CDR1 SGHVS, CDR2 FQNEAQ. This CDR3 has 17 residues. Here the CDR3 DNA reads TGTGCCAGCACCTTATTACCGGGACGCAATAGCAATCAGCCCCAGCATTTT. Its protein is CASTLLPGRNSNQPQHF. Full variable domain (rest looked up from reference TRBV7-8 and TRBJ1-5): GAGVSQSPRYKVAKRGQDVALRCDPISGHVSLFWYQQALGQGPEFLTYFQNEAQLDKSGLPSDRFFAERPEGSVSTLKIQRTQQEDSAVYLCASTLLPGRNSNQPQHFGDGTRLSIL.

The J gene is TRBJ2-7, the V gene TRBV5-4, with TRBD1 matching 9 bases. Germline V gives CDR1 SGHNT, CDR2 YYREEE (reference sequence). After removal of 4 bases from V and 7 bases from J, the junction contained 6 bases not matched to a gene. There are 13 residues in the CDR3. This CDR3 reads CASSGGQGREQYF. CDR3 in DNA: TGTGCCAGCAGCGGCGGACAGGGGAGGGAGCAGTACTTC.

The table lists this clone with a few counts. V and J are TRBV6-5 and TRBJ2-7; 8 bases match TRBD1. Trimming removed 2 bases from V and 2 bases from J; junction bases left unmatched: 8. Germline assignment: CDR1 MNHEY and CDR2 SVGAGI. The CDR3 is made up of 16 amino acids. The chain's CDR3 is CASSYRPTGATYEQYF. For the CDR3, the DNA is TGTGCCAGCAGTTACCGACCGACAGGGGCGACCTACGAGCAGTACTTC.

The chain recombines TRBV18 with TRBJ1-4; 7 bases map to TRBD1. The CDR3 runs 20 residues. V gave up 6 bases and J gave up 0 bases; unmatched junction bases: 19. Germline loops: CDR1 KGHSH, CDR2 LQKENI. The CDR3 region is CASSQNGDSRSLATNEKLFF. The CDR3 bases are TGTGCCAGCTCGCAGAATGGGGACAGCAGAAGCCTTGCAACTAATGAAAAACTGTTTTTT.

The chain couples TRBV5-1 to TRBJ2-1, with 7 bases that match TRBD2. V gave up 0 bases and J gave up 6 bases; unmatched junction bases: 3. The CDR3 runs 14 residues. Germline V gene sequence: CDR1 SGHRS, CDR2 YFSETQ. The CDR3 here is CASSLDRLANEQFF. For the CDR3, the DNA is TGCGCCAGCAGCTTGGATAGACTAGCCAATGAGCAGTTCTTC.

The chain joins TRBV24-1 to TRBJ2-2; a weak D match, TRBD1 (6 bases). CDR3 length: 13 residues. V lost 9 bases and J 3 bases, leaving 10 bases between the germline ends. Germline V gene sequence: CDR1 KGHDR, CDR2 SFDVKD. For the CDR3, the DNA is TGTGCCACCTGCCCAGGGGACACCGGGGAGCTGTTTTTT. Translating gives CATCPGDTGELFF.

This chain connects TRBV28 to TRBJ2-2, with 11 nucleotides matching TRBD2. Germline CDR1 reads MDHEN; CDR2 reads SYDVKM. The CDR3 is made up of 16 amino acids. V gave up 4 bases and J gave up 2 bases; unmatched junction bases: 3. The CDR3 DNA follows: TGTGCCAGCAGTTGGCTAGCGGGAGGAAACACCGGGGAGCTGTTTTTT. This encodes CASSWLAGGNTGELFF.

The chain carries TRBV18 and TRBJ1-3; D ambiguous. In germline, CDR1 is KGHSH, CDR2 LQKENI. Trimming left V 3 bases short and J 0 bases short, with 9 bases between. CDR3 length: 15 amino acids. The CDR3 loop reads CASSPKAISGNTIYF. CDR3 sequence (DNA): TGTGCCAGCTCACCCAAAGCGATCTCTGGAAACACCATATATTTT.